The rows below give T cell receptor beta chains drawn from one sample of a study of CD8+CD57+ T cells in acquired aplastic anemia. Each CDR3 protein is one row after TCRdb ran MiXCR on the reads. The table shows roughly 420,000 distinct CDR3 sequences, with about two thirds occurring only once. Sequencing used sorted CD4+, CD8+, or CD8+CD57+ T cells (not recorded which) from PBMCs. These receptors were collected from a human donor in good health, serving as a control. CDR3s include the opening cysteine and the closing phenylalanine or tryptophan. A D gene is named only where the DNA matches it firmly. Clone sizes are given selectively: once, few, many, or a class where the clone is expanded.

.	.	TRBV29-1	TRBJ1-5	TGCAGCGTTGGAGTAGGGGCGGGGGGGAATCAGCCCCAGCATTTT	CSVGVGAGGNQPQHF
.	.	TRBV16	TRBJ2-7	TGTGCCAGCACCCTGACAGGCACCTACGAGCAGTACTTC	CASTLTGTYEQYF
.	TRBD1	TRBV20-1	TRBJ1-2	TGCAGTGCTAGAGATAATCCCTCAGGGGGCCACTATGGCTACACCTTC	CSARDNPSGGHYGYTF
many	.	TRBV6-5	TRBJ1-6	TGTGCCAGCAGTCCTCTCGAGGGGAGCAATTATAATTCACCCCTCCACTTT	CASSPLEGSNYNSPLHF
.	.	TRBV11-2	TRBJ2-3	TGTGCCAGCAGCCTAGACGGGGGAAGCACAGATGTGCAGTATTTT	CASSLDGGSTDVQYF
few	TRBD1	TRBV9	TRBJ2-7	TGTGCCAGCAGCGGACAGGGCAGCGAGCAGTACTTC	CASSGQGSEQYF
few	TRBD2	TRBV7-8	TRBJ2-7	TGTGCCAGCAGCTTCCTAGCGGGGAACTACGAGCAGTACTTC	CASSFLAGNYEQYF
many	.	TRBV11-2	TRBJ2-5	TGTGCCAGCAGCTTAGAGGGTTGGACCCAGTACTTC	CASSLEGWTQYF
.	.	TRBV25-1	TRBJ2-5	TGTGCCAGCAGTGAATTAGAATTCGCCAAAGAGACCCAGTACTTC	CASSELEFAKETQYF
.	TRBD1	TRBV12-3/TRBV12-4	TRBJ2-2	TGTGCCATCAGTGATAACAGGGGTACCGGGGAGCTGTTTTTT	CAISDNRGTGELFF
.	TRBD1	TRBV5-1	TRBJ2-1	TGTGCCAGCAGTTTAGTTCGGGACAGGGTTGCCGGTCACAATGAGCAGTTCTTC	CASSLVRDRVAGHNEQFF
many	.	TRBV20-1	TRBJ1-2	TGCAGTGCCGAATCCAGGGAAAACGGCTACACCTTC	CSAESRENGYTF
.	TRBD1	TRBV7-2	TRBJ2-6	TGTGCCAGCAGCTTCCAGACAGGGGGCTATGGAAACACTTTC	CASSFQTGGYGNTF
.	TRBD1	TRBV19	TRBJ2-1	TGTGCCAGCAGCTTGGACAGGCGGTCTGGCGGCGAGCAGTTCTTC	CASSLDRRSGGEQFF
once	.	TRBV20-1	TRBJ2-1	TGCAGTGCTAGAACAGGGTTAGACGCAGTCTTC	CSARTGLDAVF
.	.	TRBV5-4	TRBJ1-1	TGTGCCAGTGGACATGCGAACTGGACTGAGGCTGAAGCTTTCTTT	CASGHANWTEAEAFF
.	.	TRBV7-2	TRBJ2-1	TGTGCCAGCAGGTTCTTGACGGGCGGGAATGAGCAGTTCTTC	CASRFLTGGNEQFF
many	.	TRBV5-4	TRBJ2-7	TGTGCCAGCAGCTTCGGGTACGAGCAGTACTTC	CASSFGYEQYF
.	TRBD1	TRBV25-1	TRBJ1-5	TGTGCCAGCAGTCTCCGACAGGGCCCAGAGTATCAGCCCCAGCATTTT	CASSLRQGPEYQPQHF
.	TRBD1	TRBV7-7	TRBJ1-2	TGTGCTAGCAGCTTAGGGTTGACAGGGTTAACAGATACGACCTTC	CASSLGLTGLTDTTF
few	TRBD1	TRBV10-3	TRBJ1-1	TGTGCCTTACAGGGGAGTGTGGACACTGAAGCTTTCTTT	CALQGSVDTEAFF
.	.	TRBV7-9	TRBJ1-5	TGTGCCAGCAGCAGTAAGGCAGGCAATCACCCCCAGCATTTT	CASSSKAGNHPQHF
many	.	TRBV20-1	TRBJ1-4	TGCAGTGCTAGAATCCTTATAGGAGAAAAACTGTTTTTT	CSARILIGEKLFF
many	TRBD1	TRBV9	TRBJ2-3	TGTGCCAGCAGCCCCCGAGGGCAGGGGGCTCGTGGACCAACAGATACGCAGTATTTT	CASSPRGQGARGPTDTQYF
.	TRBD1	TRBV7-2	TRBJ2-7	TGTGCCAGCAGCTTCGCCCGGACAGGAGCTTCAATCAGCTTC	CASSFARTGASISF
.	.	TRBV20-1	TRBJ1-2	TGCAGTGCTACCGGGATAACCGGGGAGTATTATGGCTACACCTTC	CSATGITGEYYGYTF
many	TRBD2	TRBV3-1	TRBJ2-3	TGTGCCAGCAGCCAGACTACGGGGGGGCCCTCGTATTTT	CASSQTTGGPSYF
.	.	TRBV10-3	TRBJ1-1	TGTGCCATCAGGGACGGAATTAACACTGAAGCTTTCTTT	CAIRDGINTEAFF
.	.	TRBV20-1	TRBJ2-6	TGCAGTGCTAGCACAGCGAACGAAGCTGGGGCCAACGTCCTGACTTTC	CSASTANEAGANVLTF